Each of the 22 T cell receptor beta chains below was sequenced from the same sample in a study of blood T cell repertoires in COVID-19. TCRdb keeps only in-frame clones here, not all; method: immunoSEQ multiplex PCR. The repertoire holds fewer than 250,000 clones, with 65% to 80% as singletons. Sequencing was performed on peripheral blood. These receptors were taken from a woman in her fifties or sixties with acute or convalescent COVID-19.

The chain carries TRBV7-6 and TRBJ2-7; D might be TRBD2 (5 bases). Germline V gene data show CDR1 as SGHVS and CDR2 as FNYEAQ. The CDR3 consists of 17 residues. V lost 1 base and J 0 bases, leaving 16 bases between the germline ends. CDR3 nucleotides: TGTGCCAGCAGCTTAGATCGGGATCCTAGGAGCTCCTACGAGCAGTACTTC. It is translated as CASSLDRDPRSSYEQYF.

The chain couples TRBV2 to TRBJ1-2; D may be TRBD1 (6 bases). The CDR3 runs to 13 residues. V gave up 4 bases and J gave up 8 bases, with 14 bases separating them. Germline V lookup: CDR1 SNHLY, CDR2 FYNNEI. The CDR3 reads CASSVQGSRGYTF. The CDR3 DNA is TGTGCCAGCAGTGTACAGGGATCACGGGGCTACACCTTC.

The chain employs TRBV27 and TRBJ2-5; 9 bases match TRBD1. Germline-derived CDR1 and CDR2 are MNHEY and SMNVEV (reference sequence). CDR3 length: 13 residues. V was clipped by 6 bases and J by 5 bases; unmatched bases: 4. CDR3 residues: CASSPGQGETQYF. Here the CDR3 DNA reads TGTGCCAGCAGCCCGGGACAGGGCGAGACCCAGTACTTC.

The chain joins TRBV7-9 to TRBJ2-7; 7 bases fit TRBD1. Losses at the gene ends were 4 bases for V and 2 bases for J; bases not matched to a gene: 5. The CDR3 loop spans 14 amino acids. The germline CDR1 and CDR2 sequences are SEHNR and FQNEAQ (reference sequence). Written as DNA, the CDR3 is TGTGCCAGCAGCTCGACAGGGAGTACCTACGAGCAGTACTTC. Translating gives CASSSTGSTYEQYF.

The J gene is TRBJ1-2, the V gene TRBV29-1; D might be TRBD1 (5 bases). The CDR3 is 11 residues long. Germline CDR1 is SQVTM and CDR2 is ANQGSEA. Trimming took off 5 bases at V and 7 bases at J, with 11 bases between the two ends. CDR3 DNA sequence: TGCAGCGTTCGGACCCAGGGTGGCTACACCTTC. Residues: CSVRTQGGYTF.

This chain joins TRBV30 and TRBJ1-3; D remains unclear. V was shortened by 5 bases and J by 0 bases, with 11 bases between the two germline ends. The germline gives CDR1 GTSNPN, CDR2 SVGIG (reference sequence). CDR3 length equals 14 residues. CDR3 loop: CAWSQLSSGNTIYF. The CDR3 nucleotides read TGTGCCTGGTCACAGCTAAGCTCTGGAAACACCATATATTTT.

The chain recombines TRBV6-6 with TRBJ1-4, with 10 bases that match TRBD1. CDR1 is MNHNY and CDR2 is SVGAGI in the germline V gene (reference sequence). V dropped 5 bases and J dropped 8; count of bases not matched to a gene: 8. The CDR3 is made up of 15 amino acids. CDR3 bases: TGTGCCAGCAGTCCGGCCGGGACAGGGGTAGAAAAACTGTTTTTT. It yields the protein CASSPAGTGVEKLFF.

J is TRBJ2-3 and V is TRBV27; 7 bases match TRBD1. This CDR3 spans 16 amino acids. The J segment lost 1 base and the V segment lost 4 bases, leaving 8 bases of the junction unmatched. Germline V gives CDR1 MNHEY, CDR2 SMNVEV (reference sequence). The CDR3 coding sequence is TGTGCCAGCAGTTCCCCACAGGGGTCAGGCACAGATACGCAGTATTTT. It translates to CASSSPQGSGTDTQYF.

Only a few counts were recorded for this clone. The gene calls are TRBV30 and TRBJ1-1; a weak D match, TRBD1 (5 bases). From germline, CDR1 is GTSNPN and CDR2 SVGIG (reference sequence). The V and J ends lost 4 bases and 2 bases respectively, with 11 bases between them. This CDR3 contains 13 residues. The CDR3 DNA sequence: TGTGCCTGGACCTACAGGCTTAACACTGAAGCTTTCTTT. Protein sequence: CAWTYRLNTEAFF.

For this clone: The sample carries other DNA sequences with the same CDR3. The rearrangement uses TRBV7-2 and TRBJ1-5; 11 bases match TRBD1. V trimming: 3 bases; J trimming: 4 bases; junction bases outside the gene matches: 2. Germline V lookup: CDR1 SGHTA, CDR2 FQGNSA. The CDR3 length is 15 residues. In DNA form, the CDR3 reads TGTGCCAGCAGCTTGGGACAGGGGGTGAATCAGCCCCAGCATTTT. Translation: CASSLGQGVNQPQHF.

This clone appeared once. V usage is TRBV5-6 and J usage is TRBJ1-3; D is uncertain. This CDR3 comprises 16 residues. Per germline, CDR1 SGHDT and CDR2 YYEEEE. The V end was cut by 4 bases, the J end by 0 bases, with 14 bases between. CDR3: CASSIFSRSSGNTIYF. CDR3 nucleotide sequence: TGTGCCAGCAGCATTTTTAGTAGGAGCTCTGGAAACACCATATATTTT.

This sequence joins TRBV18 and TRBJ1-4; possible D gene TRBD1, 5 bases. Trimming removed 1 base from V and 5 bases from J, with 8 bases in between. The CDR3 has 14 amino acids. In germline, CDR1 is KGHSH, CDR2 LQKENI. CDR3 sequence reads: CASSPRGRNEKLFF. The CDR3 bases are TGTGCCAGCTCACCACGGGGCCGGAATGAAAAACTGTTTTTT.

J is TRBJ2-2 and V is TRBV5-1; 8 nucleotides agree with TRBD2. This CDR3 has 14 amino acids. The V gene's germline CDR1 is SGHRS and CDR2 YFSETQ. V shed 4 bases and J 3 bases; nucleotides not matched to a gene: 2. The CDR3 protein is CASSLREDTGELFF. The CDR3 bases are TGCGCCAGCAGCCTGCGGGAGGACACCGGGGAGCTGTTTTTT.

V is TRBV6-5 and J is TRBJ1-3, with 7 bases lining up with TRBD1. J gave up 4 bases and V 4 bases, and 7 bases lay outside the gene matches. The CDR3 consists of 15 residues. Germline lookup yields CDR1 MNHEY and CDR2 SVGAGI. The CDR3 DNA follows: TGTGCCAGCAGTTCTCCCTCGGACAGGGGAAACACCATATATTTT. This codes for CASSSPSDRGNTIYF.

J is TRBJ2-3 and V is TRBV5-8; D is unclear. Germline V gene lookup returns CDR1 SGHTS and CDR2 YDEGEE. The CDR3 extends over 14 amino acids. V lost 5 bases to trimming and J lost 0 bases, with 10 bases between them. CDR3: CASRTGRSTDTQYF. CDR3 in DNA: TGTGCCAGCAGGACGGGTCGAAGCACAGATACGCAGTATTTT.

The chain carries TRBV6-1 and TRBJ1-2; 10 bases are a match to TRBD1. Trimming removed 2 bases from V and 4 bases from J; junction bases left unmatched: 4. The germline V gene encodes CDR1 MNHNS and CDR2 SASEGT. The CDR3 runs to 15 residues. CDR3 DNA sequence: TGTGCCAGCAGTGAAACCGACAGGGGGCCCTATGGCTACACCTTC. Amino acid sequence: CASSETDRGPYGYTF.

The J gene is TRBJ2-5, the V gene TRBV27; D might be TRBD2 (7 bases). CDR3 length equals 15 residues. Germline CDR1 and CDR2: MNHEY and SMNVEV (reference sequence). Deletions cut 5 bases from V and 4 bases from J, with 17 bases between. The CDR3 DNA is TGTGCCAGCAGTCCGAGATGGGGGGGGGCAGAGACCCAGTACTTC. Translated, it gives CASSPRWGGAETQYF.

The chain combines TRBV5-5 with TRBJ2-7; D not resolved. V lost 6 bases and J 6 bases, leaving 10 bases between the germline ends. The CDR3 has 11 amino acids. CDR1 SGHKS and CDR2 YYEKEE come from the germline V gene (reference sequence). CDR3 sequence reads: CASNLAGEQYF. The CDR3 nucleotides read TGTGCCAGCAACTTAGCAGGCGAGCAGTACTTC.

The J gene is TRBJ1-2, the V gene TRBV15; D is possibly TRBD1 (6 bases). The V end was cut by 1 base, the J end by 13 bases, with 19 bases between. This CDR3 is 14 amino acids long. Per the germline V gene, CDR1 is LNHNV and CDR2 is YYDKDF (reference sequence). DNA of the CDR3: TGTGCCACCAGCAGAGCGTGGTCCGAAACAGGGCCCACCTTC. It translates to CATSRAWSETGPTF.

The genes are TRBV28 and TRBJ1-5, with 8 bases lining up with TRBD1. Per the germline V gene, CDR1 is MDHEN and CDR2 is SYDVKM. V was pared by 10 bases and J by 2 bases, with 16 bases of the junction left unmatched. This CDR3 region has 17 residues. The CDR3 bases are TGTGCCACCTCCCGGGACAGGCCCCTATCTGGCAATCAGCCCCAGCATTTT. It is translated as CATSRDRPLSGNQPQHF. The full variable domain, rest sourced from reference TRBV28 and TRBJ1-5, is DVKVTQSSRYLVKRTGEKVFLECVQDMDHENMFWYRQDPGLGLRLIYFSYDVKMKEKGDIPEGYSVSREKKERFSLILESASTNQTSMYLCATSRDRPLSGNQPQHFGDGTRLSIL.

This clone was observed a single time. This chain joins TRBV19 and TRBJ1-5; D gene uncertain. V dropped 5 bases and J dropped 4 bases, with 12 bases sitting between them. Germline V gene data show CDR1 as LNHDA and CDR2 as SQIVND (reference sequence). This CDR3 is built from 14 residues. CDR3 sequence (DNA): TGTGCCAGTAGTGGGCAGCTGCCTAATCAGCCCCAGCATTTT. Amino acid sequence: CASSGQLPNQPQHF.

This clone appeared a single time. Here the CDR3 DNA reads TGTGCCAGCAGTTACCACCAACGCGGATTGGCGAATGAGCAGTTCTTC. The encoded protein is CASSYHQRGLANEQFF. This chain joins TRBV6-2 or TRBV6-3 and TRBJ2-1; D is unclear. Trimming removed 2 bases at V and 7 bases at J, with 18 bases between. In germline, CDR1 is MNHEY, CDR2 SVGEGT. This CDR3 has 16 residues.